The 14 T cell receptor beta chains given below trace back to one sample, sequenced in a study of blood T cell repertoires in COVID-19. Profiling relied on immunoSEQ multiplex PCR, and the TCRdb table lists in-frame clones only, not all of them. The table shows roughly 320,000 clones, with almost 85% occurring only once. Specimen: peripheral blood. These receptors came from a human donor in a cohort sampled during active COVID-19.

The chain employs TRBV14 and TRBJ2-1; D remains unclear. Germline V gene lookup returns CDR1 SGHDN and CDR2 FVKESK. The CDR3 consists of 13 residues. Trimming took off 0 bases at V and 7 bases at J, with 7 bases between the two ends. The CDR3 DNA follows: TGTGCCAGCAGCCAAGAGTCGAGGAATGAGCAGTTCTTC. It specifies CASSQESRNEQFF.

The chain carries TRBV27 and TRBJ2-3, with 7 bases aligning to TRBD1. This CDR3 is built from 13 residues. The trim removed 6 bases at V and 4 bases at J, leaving 4 bases unmatched. Germline loops: CDR1 MNHEY, CDR2 SMNVEV (reference sequence). The CDR3 sequence is CASSQTGPDTQYF. CDR3 nucleotides: TGTGCCAGCAGCCAGACAGGGCCAGATACGCAGTATTTT.

The chain uses TRBV9 and TRBJ2-1; tentative D call: TRBD2 (5 bases). Germline V gene lookup returns CDR1 SGDLS and CDR2 YYNGEE. This CDR3 comprises 14 residues. The V gene lost 4 bases and the J gene lost 3 bases, with 11 bases spanning the gap. CDR3 nucleotide sequence: TGTGCCAGCAGCCCAGGACTCGACTACAATGAGCAGTTCTTC. It specifies CASSPGLDYNEQFF. Looking up the rest from reference TRBV9 and TRBJ2-1 gives the full variable domain: DSGVTQTPKHLITATGQRVTLRCSPRSGDLSVYWYQQSLDQGLQFLIQYYNGEERAKGNILERFSAQQFPDLHSELNLSSLELGDSALYFCASSPGLDYNEQFFGPGTRLTVL.

CDR3 sequence reads: CASSEVLSGYGYTF. The DNA of the CDR3 is TGTGCCAGCAGTGAAGTCCTTTCGGGCTATGGCTACACCTTC. This sequence joins TRBV2 and TRBJ1-2; D is undetermined. The CDR3 sequence is 14 residues long. The V end lost 1 base, the J end lost 4 bases, and 10 bases lay between the germline ends. Looked up from germline, CDR1 is SNHLY and CDR2 is FYNNEI.

The J gene is TRBJ2-7, the V gene TRBV27, with TRBD2 matching over 10 bases. CDR3 length equals 14 residues. The V gene end was trimmed by 6 bases and the J gene end by 7 bases; junction bases not matched to a gene: 9. Germline lookup yields CDR1 MNHEY and CDR2 SMNVEV (reference sequence). The CDR3 nucleotides are TGTGCCAGCAGCGATCCGGGACTAGCGAGTGAGCAGTACTTC. It specifies CASSDPGLASEQYF.

This chain uses TRBV20-1 with TRBJ2-2; 9 bases fit TRBD1. CDR3 length: 14 amino acids. Germline lookup yields CDR1 DFQATT and CDR2 SNEGSKA (reference sequence). After removal of 3 bases from V and 6 bases from J, the junction contained 5 bases not matched to a gene. DNA for the CDR3: TGCAGTGCTAGTAGACAGGGGGTCCCCGGGGAGCTGTTTTTT. This gives the protein CSASRQGVPGELFF.

V is TRBV19 and J is TRBJ2-1; no clear D gene. Trimming took 4 bases from V and 7 from J, leaving 14 bases between them. The length of the CDR3 is 14 residues. CDR1 and CDR2 from the germline V gene are LNHDA and SQIVND (reference sequence). In DNA, the CDR3 is TGTGCCAGTAGTAAGCCCCCGCCGCGGAATGAGCAGTTCTTC. Residues: CASSKPPPRNEQFF. Full variable domain (remainder filled in from reference TRBV19 and TRBJ2-1): DGGITQSPKYLFRKEGQNVTLSCEQNLNHDAMYWYRQDPGQGLRLIYYSQIVNDFQKGDIAEGYSVSREKKESFPLTVTSAQKNPTAFYLCASSKPPPRNEQFFGPGTRLTVL.

The CDR3 region is CASSLVLGTEAFF. The DNA for the CDR3 is TGTGCCAGCAGCTTAGTTCTAGGCACTGAAGCTTTCTTT. The rearrangement links TRBV7-2 to TRBJ1-1, with D hard to call. This CDR3 has 13 amino acids. CDR1 and CDR2 from the germline V gene are SGHTA and FQGNSA. Trimming removed 1 base at V and 4 bases at J, with 7 bases between.

The V call is TRBV7-9, the J call TRBJ1-4, with D perhaps TRBD1 (5 bases). In germline, CDR1 is SEHNR, CDR2 FQNEAQ (reference sequence). The V gene lost 0 bases and the J gene lost 4 bases, with 12 bases spanning the gap. CDR3 length: 16 residues. For the CDR3, the DNA is TGTGCCAGCAGCTTAGCTCCAGGACACCTTAATGAAAAACTGTTTTTT. This translates into CASSLAPGHLNEKLFF.

This chain joins TRBV5-1 and TRBJ1-4, with 9 bases lining up with TRBD1. CDR1 SGHRS and CDR2 YFSETQ come from the germline V gene. Trimming cost V 4 bases and J 7 bases; bases outside gene matches: 5. CDR3 size: 14 residues. CDR3 residues: CASSPTGGTEKLFF. CDR3 in DNA: TGCGCCAGCAGCCCTACAGGGGGCACTGAAAAACTGTTTTTT.

The rearrangement uses TRBV14 and TRBJ2-1, with 7 bases fitting TRBD1. The CDR3 totals 17 residues. Trimming at V came to 5 bases and at J to 0 bases, leaving 10 bases not matched to a gene. Germline-derived CDR1 and CDR2 are SGHDN and FVKESK. The CDR3 spells CASSSQGVASSYNEQFF. CDR3 bases: TGTGCCAGCAGCTCCCAGGGGGTCGCGAGCTCCTACAATGAGCAGTTCTTC.

The chain is built from TRBV2 and TRBJ2-7; D perhaps matches TRBD1 (6 bases). The V end lost 5 bases, the J end lost 0 bases, and 14 bases lay between the germline ends. Germline CDR1 and CDR2: SNHLY and FYNNEI. This CDR3 has 15 amino acids. In DNA, the CDR3 is TGTGCCAGCAGTCGGCGGACAGCGAGCTCCTACGAGCAGTACTTC. This gives the protein CASSRRTASSYEQYF.

The rearrangement links TRBV23-1 to TRBJ1-1; the match to TRBD1 covers 7 bases. TRBV23-1 is sorted into the ORF group, with uncertain function. V lost 3 bases to trimming and J lost 1 base; unmatched junction nucleotides: 2. The CDR3 length is 14 residues. The CDR3 protein is CASSHRTGNTEAFF. DNA for the CDR3: TGCGCCAGCAGTCATCGGACAGGGAACACTGAAGCTTTCTTT.

The chain couples TRBV11-2 to TRBJ2-7; 9 bases align to TRBD2. The CDR3 is 15 amino acids. Germline V gene lookup returns CDR1 SGHAT and CDR2 FQNNGV. V was clipped by 2 bases and J by 4 bases; unmatched bases: 6. CDR3: CASSLFLLAGYEQYF. The CDR3 DNA reads as TGTGCCAGCAGCTTATTCCTGCTAGCGGGGTACGAGCAGTACTTC.